The entry that follows covers one T cell receptor (beta chain) sequence. V dropped 1 base and J dropped 3 bases, with 6 bases sitting between them. This CDR3 comprises 13 residues. The V gene's germline CDR1 is SEHNR and CDR2 FQNEAQ (reference sequence). Using immunoSEQ multiplex PCR, the repertoire was profiled, and TCRdb retains in-frame clones only, with some absent. The sample carries a few hundred thousand clones, about 79% recorded once. The data were obtained in a study of blood T cell repertoires in COVID-19. The TCR was taken from a woman aged 40 to 55 who had recovered from COVID-19. The gene calls are TRBV7-9 and TRBJ1-1; no clear D. The sample comprised peripheral blood. The CDR3 DNA reads as TGTGCCAGCAGCTTAGGTGTCGACACTGAAGCTTTCTTT. It specifies CASSLGVDTEAFF.